One sample yielded the 19 T cell receptor beta chains listed below, sequenced in a study of T cells after yellow fever vaccination. From the 5' RACE reads, TCRdb called clonotypes with MiXCR, one entry per CDR3 protein. The data contain some 340,000 distinct CDR3 sequences, 4.1% of them singletons. The sequenced sample was PBMCs, obtained 5 days after the yellow fever booster vaccination. The receptor source for this set is a man between 18 and 35 years old who received the YFV17D yellow fever vaccine.

This clonotype was seen only a few times. The chain is built from TRBV12-3 or TRBV12-4 and TRBJ1-2, with 7 bases fitting TRBD1. The CDR3 contains 18 residues. Trimming at V came to 6 bases and at J to 0 bases, leaving 16 bases not matched to a gene. CDR3 nucleotides: TGTGCCAGCAGACGGACAGGCCGATCTGTTTTAGCTAACTATGGCTACACCTTC. Its translation is CASRRTGRSVLANYGYTF.

The chain carries TRBV27 and TRBJ1-2; the D is unclear. Trimming left V 5 bases short and J 2 bases short, with 15 bases between. The germline V gene has CDR1 MNHEY and CDR2 SMNVEV (reference sequence). CDR3 size: 15 residues. The CDR3 DNA follows: TGTGCCAGCAGTGCCCGGACCGCTACGAACTATGGCTACACCTTC. It encodes CASSARTATNYGYTF.

The chain combines TRBV2 with TRBJ2-3, with D perhaps TRBD1 or TRBD2 (5 bases each). The germline gives CDR1 SNHLY, CDR2 FYNNEI. The CDR3 totals 13 residues. V shed 6 bases and J shed 4 bases, with 11 bases lying between them. The CDR3: CASSKGTPDTQYF. Written as DNA, the CDR3 is TGTGCCAGCAGCAAAGGGACCCCAGATACGCAGTATTTT.

This clonotype showed up just a few times. This sequence joins TRBV6-2 or TRBV6-3 and TRBJ2-1; D unclear. The V and J ends lost 2 bases and 11 bases respectively, with 13 bases between them. The CDR3 length is 13 residues. CDR1 and CDR2 from the germline V gene are MNHEY and SVGEGT. The CDR3 loop is CASSYTHRNQQFF. Written as DNA, the CDR3 is TGTGCCAGCAGTTACACTCACAGAAACCAGCAGTTCTTC.

This clonotype was seen at least ten times. This sequence joins TRBV28 and TRBJ2-1; 7 nucleotides agree with TRBD1. Germline-derived CDR1 and CDR2 are MDHEN and SYDVKM. J gave up 4 bases and V 2 bases, and 5 bases lay outside the gene matches. The CDR3 loop spans 15 amino acids. In DNA, the CDR3 is TGTGCCAGCAGTTTAGTGGACAGGACGTACAATGAGCAGTTCTTC. Translation: CASSLVDRTYNEQFF. Variable domain in full (rest from reference TRBV28 and TRBJ2-1): DVKVTQSSRYLVKRTGEKVFLECVQDMDHENMFWYRQDPGLGLRLIYFSYDVKMKEKGDIPEGYSVSREKKERFSLILESASTNQTSMYLCASSLVDRTYNEQFFGPGTRLTVL.

CDR3 bases: TGTGCCACCAGCTCAGGGGGCGCAGGGAACACTGAAGCTTTCTTT. Protein sequence: CATSSGGAGNTEAFF. The V and J genes are TRBV15 and TRBJ1-1; the match to TRBD1 covers 8 bases. The CDR3 length is 15 residues. Germline CDR1 LNHNV, CDR2 YYDKDF (reference sequence). The V segment lost 5 bases and the J segment 1 base; nucleotides outside the gene matches: 6.

The table lists this clonotype with a few counts. The CDR3 DNA follows: TGTGCCAGCAGCCCGACTAGCGCCCCGGGTGAGCAGTTCTTC. Encoded protein: CASSPTSAPGEQFF. The chain uses TRBV7-2 and TRBJ2-1; 8 nucleotides align to TRBD2. The CDR3 is 14 amino acids. CDR1 is SGHTA, CDR2 FQGNSA, per germline. The J segment lost 9 bases and the V segment lost 5 bases, leaving 9 bases of the junction unmatched. Full variable domain (remainder filled in from reference TRBV7-2 and TRBJ2-1): GAGVSQSPSNKVTEKGKDVELRCDPISGHTALYWYRQSLGQGLEFLIYFQGNSAPDKSGLPSDRFSAERTGGSVSTLTIQRTQQEDSAVYLCASSPTSAPGEQFFGPGTRLTVL.

This clonotype was recorded many times. The CDR3 loop is CASSPVDAYEAFF. CDR3 coding DNA: TGTGCCAGCTCACCAGTTGACGCCTATGAAGCTTTCTTT. The chain uses TRBV18 and TRBJ1-1; D gene ambiguous. From germline, CDR1 is KGHSH and CDR2 LQKENI. This CDR3 comprises 13 residues. Trimming took 2 bases from V and 7 from J, leaving 11 bases between them.

This clonotype was detected only a few times. The chain couples TRBV4-3 to TRBJ2-2; TRBD2 agrees at 10 bases. Germline CDR1 and CDR2: LGHNA and YSLEER. The trim removed 1 base at V and 7 bases at J, leaving 9 bases unmatched. The CDR3 spans 17 residues. The CDR3 reads CASSQGVAGGLGGELFF. The CDR3 DNA reads TGCGCCAGCAGCCAAGGGGTAGCGGGGGGTTTAGGCGGGGAGCTGTTTTTT.

This clonotype came up many times. The chain combines TRBV18 with TRBJ1-1; no clear D. The CDR3 covers 15 residues. Per germline, CDR1 KGHSH and CDR2 LQKENI. The germline V and J ends were trimmed by 0 bases and 7 bases, with 15 bases remaining between them. The CDR3 loop reads CASSPPISGNVEAFF. CDR3 in DNA: TGTGCCAGCTCACCACCGATTTCGGGGAACGTTGAAGCTTTCTTT. Full variable domain (missing parts from reference TRBV18 and TRBJ1-1): NAGVMQNPRHLVRRRGQEARLRCSPMKGHSHVYWYRQLPEEGLKFMVYLQKENIIDESGMPKERFSAEFPKEGPSILRIQQVVRGDSAAYFCASSPPISGNVEAFFGQGTRLTVV.

The gene calls are TRBV5-1 and TRBJ2-1, with D maybe TRBD2 (5 bases). Between the trimmed V and J ends, which lost 0 bases and 12 bases, there was a span of 16 bases. The CDR3 is 14 residues long. Germline CDR1 and CDR2: SGHRS and YFSETQ. The DNA for the CDR3 is TGCGCCAGCAGCTTGGAAGGACTGTCGTCGACGCAGTTCTTC. This sequence encodes CASSLEGLSSTQFF.

The V and J genes are TRBV7-2 and TRBJ2-4, with 11 nucleotides matching TRBD2. The CDR3 covers 16 residues. Germline V gene data show CDR1 as SGHTA and CDR2 as FQGNSA. Trimming removed 5 bases from V and 1 base from J; junction bases left unmatched: 4. The CDR3 loop is CASSPRLAGAKNIQYF. CDR3 in DNA: TGTGCCAGCAGCCCCAGACTAGCGGGGGCCAAAAACATTCAGTACTTC.

The V and J genes are TRBV7-9 and TRBJ2-1, with 10 bases lining up with TRBD1. J was trimmed by 7 bases and V by 2 bases; bases with no gene match: 5. CDR3 size: 15 residues. Per the germline V gene, CDR1 is SEHNR and CDR2 is FQNEAQ (reference sequence). The CDR3 sequence is CASSLKTGGGNEQFF. CDR3 nucleotides: TGTGCCAGCAGCTTAAAGACAGGGGGCGGGAATGAGCAGTTCTTC.

This chain joins TRBV20-1 and TRBJ2-5, with 9 nucleotides matching TRBD2. J gave up 2 bases and V 6 bases, and 10 bases lay outside the gene matches. In germline, CDR1 is DFQATT, CDR2 SNEGSKA (reference sequence). The CDR3 loop spans 15 amino acids. CDR3 region: CSARNSGGGQETQYF. The CDR3 coding sequence is TGCAGTGCAAGAAATAGCGGGGGAGGACAAGAGACCCAGTACTTC.

Many counts were recorded for this clonotype. The chain joins TRBV5-1 to TRBJ2-2; the match to TRBD1 covers 9 bases. The CDR3 is made up of 15 amino acids. The germline V gene has CDR1 SGHRS and CDR2 YFSETQ. V trimming: 4 bases; J trimming: 6 bases; junction bases outside the gene matches: 7. The DNA for the CDR3 is TGCGCCAGCAGCGCCGGGACAGGGTTGGCCGGGGAGCTGTTTTTT. This gives the protein CASSAGTGLAGELFF.

In its sample, this clonotype was seen many times. The rearrangement joins TRBV28 to TRBJ2-2; D could derive from TRBD1 or TRBD2 (6 bases each). Trimming left V 6 bases short and J 7 bases short, with 18 bases between. CDR1 MDHEN and CDR2 SYDVKM come from the germline V gene. The CDR3 loop spans 15 amino acids. The CDR3 is CASSLSGAGDGELFF. The CDR3 DNA is TGTGCCAGCAGCCTGTCGGGGGCAGGAGACGGGGAGCTGTTTTTT.

The V gene is TRBV5-4, the J gene TRBJ2-2, with TRBD1 identical over 7 bases. The junction had 8 bases not matched to a gene; V was cut back by 4 bases and J by 5 bases. Germline CDR1 SGHNT, CDR2 YYREEE (reference sequence). This CDR3 has 15 residues. The CDR3 loop is CASSRGLEATGELFF. DNA for the CDR3: TGTGCCAGCAGCAGGGGGCTAGAGGCGACCGGGGAGCTGTTTTTT.

This clonotype was picked up many times. V and J are TRBV15 and TRBJ2-7; D remains unclear. From germline, CDR1 is LNHNV and CDR2 YYDKDF (reference sequence). CDR3 length: 15 residues. V gave up 0 bases and J gave up 1 base, with 10 bases separating them. The CDR3 DNA sequence: TGTGCCACCAGCAGAGATCCTGGACGGTCCTACGAGCAGTACTTC. This translates into CATSRDPGRSYEQYF.

There are many counts of this clonotype. The chain employs TRBV4-3 and TRBJ2-1; D possibly corresponds to TRBD2 (5 bases). Germline values: CDR1 LGHNA, CDR2 YSLEER. Trimming removed 8 bases from V and 6 bases from J, with 20 bases in between. This CDR3 is 15 amino acids long. The CDR3 coding sequence is TGCGCCAGCTCAAAAGGATTGGGAGATCCCAATGAGCAGTTCTTC. Translation: CASSKGLGDPNEQFF.